The T cell receptor (beta chain) described here comes from a study of technical replicates of blood from a few donors. Assay: immunoSEQ multiplex PCR; the TCRdb copy retains only in-frame clones and omits some. In the table there are roughly 56,000 clones, 70% to 90% of which are singletons. With 1 base removed from V and 8 bases from J, the gap between germline ends came to 14 bases. The CDR3 contains 14 residues. The V gene's germline CDR1 is LNHDA and CDR2 SQIVND (reference sequence). This clone was counted once. The source material was PBMCs. This clonotype was sampled from a human donor in good health. Some clones in this sample may be carry-over from other donors' samples. This chain uses TRBV19 with TRBJ1-2; tentative D call: TRBD1 (6 bases). The CDR3 spells CASSIGTGWEGYTF. DNA for the CDR3: TGTGCCAGTAGTATAGGTACAGGGTGGGAAGGCTACACCTTC.